This T cell receptor (beta chain) emerged from a study of response to subunit inactivated influenza vaccine. Points from the study as a whole: The authors put forward the suggestion that each seasonal influenza vaccination may bring in only a limited number of new T cells.

One entry per CDR3 protein results from TCRdb running MiXCR on the RT-PCR reads. The data contain more than 400,000 distinct CDR3 sequences, 6.5% to 8% of them singletons. With regard to this clonotype: The antigen is undetermined.

Trimming removed 1 base from V and 7 bases from J, with 10 bases in between. This CDR3 has 13 amino acids. Germline-derived CDR1 and CDR2 are GTSNPN and SVGIG (reference sequence). Sequences were derived from PBMCs from blood, sampled 23 months after vaccination. This receptor was taken from a man aged 50-75 years who received an inactivated influenza vaccine. The rearrangement links TRBV30 to TRBJ2-2, with no clear D. In DNA form, the CDR3 reads TGTGCCTGGAGTGGTCAAGGGCACGGGGAGCTGTTTTTT. Amino acid sequence: CAWSGQGHGELFF.